The entry below describes one T cell receptor beta chain. The antigen remains undetermined. Read sequence stops 3 residues before the CDR3 end, and the germline J gene provides the missing end. This sample also contains other DNA sequences that code for the same CDR3. The data originate from a study of T cells in women clearing cervical HPV infection. The study's findings and limits: Associations may precede or follow infection; HPV-specific or memory T cells were not isolated.

Germline CDR1 is SGHVS and CDR2 is FQNEAQ. This CDR3 comprises 17 residues. Deletions cut 4 bases from V and 2 bases from J, with 18 bases between. Genomic DNA, averaging roughly 1,200 ng per sample, yielded TCR beta CDR3 via immunoSEQ. Assay used: immunoSEQ multiplex PCR; TCRdb lists only in-frame clones, some missing. Recorded for this sample: some 24,000 clones. The receptor comes from a woman aged 18 to 75 with a cervical HPV16 infection that either progressed to CIN3+ or cleared (not recorded which). Material: blood buffy coat. V is TRBV7-8 and J is TRBJ1-3; perhaps TRBD1 as D (5 bases). The DNA read from the CDR3 is TGTGCCAGCAGCTCCATCGGAGGTCAGGGAACTGGAAACACC. Residues: CASSSIGGQGTGNT. The CDR3 reads in full as CASSSIGGQGTGNTIYF.